This paragraph reports one T cell receptor beta chain. V was pared by 3 bases and J by 0 bases, with 7 bases of the junction left unmatched. The CDR3 contains 17 residues. Germline loops: CDR1 SGHRS, CDR2 YFSETQ. The table came from immunoSEQ multiplex PCR; TCRdb's copy has only in-frame clones and leaves some out. The data contain about 400,000 clones, 70% to 90% of them singletons. The treatment here: roughly 20 received Ad26.COV2.S at low or high dose, single or two shots; 5 received placebo; per-sample allocation not given. Repertoires come from day 63 after the first vaccine or placebo injection. This record belongs to a study of Ad26.COV2.S vaccination and SARS-CoV-2 variants. Across the study: The vaccine Ad26.COV2.S was put into the muscle once, or twice with 56 days between.

This rearrangement joins TRBV5-1 to TRBJ1-1; 11 bases align to TRBD1. The source is a person aged 18-65 years who received the Ad26.COV2.S COVID-19 vaccine or a placebo. The sequencing here drew on peripheral blood, taken in a trial of Ad26.COV2.S vaccine versus placebo. The CDR3 DNA reads as TGCGCCAGCAGCTGGGGGACAGGGGGATTTATGAACACTGAAGCTTTCTTT. This gives the protein CASSWGTGGFMNTEAFF.